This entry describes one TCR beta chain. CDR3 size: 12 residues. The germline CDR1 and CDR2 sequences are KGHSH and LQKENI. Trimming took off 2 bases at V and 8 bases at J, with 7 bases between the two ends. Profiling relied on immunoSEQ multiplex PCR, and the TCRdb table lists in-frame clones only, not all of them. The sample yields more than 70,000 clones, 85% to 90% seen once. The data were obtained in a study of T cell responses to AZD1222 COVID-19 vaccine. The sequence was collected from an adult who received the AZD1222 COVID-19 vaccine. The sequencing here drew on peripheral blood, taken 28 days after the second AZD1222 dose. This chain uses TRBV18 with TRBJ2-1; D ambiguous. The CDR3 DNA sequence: TGTGCCAGCTCACCATACCGCGATGAGCAGTTCTTC. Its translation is CASSPYRDEQFF.